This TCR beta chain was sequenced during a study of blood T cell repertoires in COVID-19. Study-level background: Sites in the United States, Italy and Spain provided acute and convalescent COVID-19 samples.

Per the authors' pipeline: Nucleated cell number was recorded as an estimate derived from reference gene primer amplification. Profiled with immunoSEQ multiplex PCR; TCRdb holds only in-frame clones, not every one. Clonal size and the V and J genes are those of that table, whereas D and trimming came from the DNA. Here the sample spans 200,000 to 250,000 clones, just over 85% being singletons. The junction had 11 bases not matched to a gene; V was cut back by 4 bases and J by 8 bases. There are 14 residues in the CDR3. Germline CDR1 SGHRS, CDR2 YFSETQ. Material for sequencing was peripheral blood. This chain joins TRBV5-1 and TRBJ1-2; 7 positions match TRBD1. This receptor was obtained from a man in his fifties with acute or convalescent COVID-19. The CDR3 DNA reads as TGCGCCAGCAGCCTCGGGACAGCCAGTGAGGGCTACACCTTC. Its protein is CASSLGTASEGYTF.